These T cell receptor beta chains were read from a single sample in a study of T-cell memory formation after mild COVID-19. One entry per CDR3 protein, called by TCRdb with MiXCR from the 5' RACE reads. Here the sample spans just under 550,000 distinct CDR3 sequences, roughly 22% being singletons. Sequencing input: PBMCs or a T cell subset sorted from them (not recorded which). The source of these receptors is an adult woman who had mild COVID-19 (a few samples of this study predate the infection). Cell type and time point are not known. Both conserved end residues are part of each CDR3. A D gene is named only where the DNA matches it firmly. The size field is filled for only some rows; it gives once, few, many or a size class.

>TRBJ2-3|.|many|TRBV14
TGTGCCAGCAGCCAAGGTAGCGGCCAGAGGCAGTATTTT
CASSQGSGQRQYF
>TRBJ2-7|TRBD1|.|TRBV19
TGTGCCAGTTCCCGACAGGGTGGACCCTACGAGCAGTACTTC
CASSRQGGPYEQYF
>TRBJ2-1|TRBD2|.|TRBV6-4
TGTGCCAGCAGTGACCAAGCGGGGTTTTCAAGCAATGAGCAGTTCTTC
CASSDQAGFSSNEQFF
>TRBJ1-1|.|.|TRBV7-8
TGTGCCAGCAGCTTAGCCGGGGCAGGGTTCATGAACACTGAAGCTTTCTTT
CASSLAGAGFMNTEAFF
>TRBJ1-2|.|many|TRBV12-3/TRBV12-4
TGTGCCAGCAGTTCTAACCAGGGGAGGTATGGCTACACCTTC
CASSSNQGRYGYTF
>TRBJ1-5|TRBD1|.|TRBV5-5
TGTGCCAGCAGCTTCAGCGACAGGGTAGGGAATCAGCCCCAGCATTTT
CASSFSDRVGNQPQHF
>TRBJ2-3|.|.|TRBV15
TGTGCCACCAACGGGGCATATACGCAGTATTTT
CATNGAYTQYF
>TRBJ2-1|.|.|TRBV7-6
TGTGCCAGCAGCCCCGCCTGGACAGGCGGGGGTGAGCAGTTCTTC
CASSPAWTGGGEQFF
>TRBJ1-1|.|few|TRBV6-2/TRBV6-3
TGTGCCAGCAGTCCTCCGACATACAGGGAACTCCGCTCTGGAGCTTTCTTT
CASSPPTYRELRSGAFF
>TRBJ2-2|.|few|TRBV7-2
TGTGCCAGCAGTCAACGACCGATTACCGGGGAGCTGTTTTTT
CASSQRPITGELFF
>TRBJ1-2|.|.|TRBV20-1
TGCAGTGCTAGAGCTAACCCGGGACACCGTAATGGCTACACCTTC
CSARANPGHRNGYTF
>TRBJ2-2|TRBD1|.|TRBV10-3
TGTGCCATCAGTGAGTCGTGGGACAGGAACACCGGGGAGCTGTTTTTT
CAISESWDRNTGELFF
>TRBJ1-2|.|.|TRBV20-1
TGCAGTGCATCTCCAACAGGGAACTATGGCTACACCTTC
CSASPTGNYGYTF
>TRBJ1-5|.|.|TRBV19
TGTGCCAGTAGTATAATCGGAAGTCAGCCCCAGCATTTT
CASSIIGSQPQHF
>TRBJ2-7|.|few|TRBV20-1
TGCAGTGCTAGAGCCTCAGAAACAGGGCCCCGCGAGCAGTACTTC
CSARASETGPREQYF
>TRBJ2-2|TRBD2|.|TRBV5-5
TGTGCCAGCAGCTTCGAAGCGGGAAGGACCGGGGAGCTGTTTTTT
CASSFEAGRTGELFF
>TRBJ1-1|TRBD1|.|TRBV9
TGTGCCAGCAGCCTACCACACGGACAGGGACCGAACACTGAAGCTTTCTTT
CASSLPHGQGPNTEAFF
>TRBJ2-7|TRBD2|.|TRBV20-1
TGCAGTGCTCCATACCCGACCGGACTAGCGGGGGCCACCTACGAGCAGTACTTC
CSAPYPTGLAGATYEQYF
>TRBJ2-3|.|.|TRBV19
TGTGCCAGTAGCCCAGGGAAGGGCGGTACAGATACGCAGTATTTT
CASSPGKGGTDTQYF
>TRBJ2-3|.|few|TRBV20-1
TGCAGTGCTAGAGCAAGCGGGTTCATTCCGGATACGCAGTATTTT
CSARASGFIPDTQYF
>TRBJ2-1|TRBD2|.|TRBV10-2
TGCGCCAGCATCCGACTAGCGGGAGGACATGAGCAGTTCTTC
CASIRLAGGHEQFF
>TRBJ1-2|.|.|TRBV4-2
TGTGCCAGCAGCTCGGAACAACAGGCGACCTTATATGGCTACACCTTC
CASSSEQQATLYGYTF
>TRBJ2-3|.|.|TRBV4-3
TGCGCCAGCAGCCTCTACGGAGCTAGCACAGATACGCAGTATTTT
CASSLYGASTDTQYF
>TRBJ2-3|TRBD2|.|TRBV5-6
TGTGCCAGCAGCCGTCCGGGACTAACCCTCGGGGATACGCAGTATTTT
CASSRPGLTLGDTQYF
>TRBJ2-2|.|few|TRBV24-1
TGTGCCACCAGTGACACGGGACCGAACCTATCCGGGGAGCTGTTTTTT
CATSDTGPNLSGELFF
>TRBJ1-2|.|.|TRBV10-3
TGTGCCACCCATCTCCAGGGGACCTATGGCTACACCTTC
CATHLQGTYGYTF